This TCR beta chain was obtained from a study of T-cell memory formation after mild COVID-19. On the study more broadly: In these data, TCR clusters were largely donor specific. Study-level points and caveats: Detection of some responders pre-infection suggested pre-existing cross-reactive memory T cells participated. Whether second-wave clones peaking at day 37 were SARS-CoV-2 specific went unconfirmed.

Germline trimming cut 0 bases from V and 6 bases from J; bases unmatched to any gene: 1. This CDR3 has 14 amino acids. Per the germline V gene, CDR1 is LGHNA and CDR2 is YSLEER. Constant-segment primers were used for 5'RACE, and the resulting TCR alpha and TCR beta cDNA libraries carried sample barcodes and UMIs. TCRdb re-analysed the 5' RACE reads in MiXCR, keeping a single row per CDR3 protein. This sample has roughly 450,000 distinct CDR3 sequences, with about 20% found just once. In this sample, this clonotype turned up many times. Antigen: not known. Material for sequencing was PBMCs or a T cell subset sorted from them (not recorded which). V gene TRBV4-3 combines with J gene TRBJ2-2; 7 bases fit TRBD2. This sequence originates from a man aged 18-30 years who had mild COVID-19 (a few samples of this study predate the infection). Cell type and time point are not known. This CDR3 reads CASSQEGGAGELFF. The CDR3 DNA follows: TGCGCCAGCAGCCAAGAGGGAGGGGCCGGGGAGCTGTTTTTT.